The next 27 T cell receptor beta chains were all read from a single sample in a study of CD8 T cells in ankylosing spondylitis. Each CDR3 protein gets one entry after TCRdb re-called the 5' RACE reads with MiXCR. The sample includes just under 95,000 distinct CDR3 sequences, 8.5% to 9% of them seen just once. The material sequenced was blood, either unsorted or a sorted T cell fraction (not recorded which). These receptor sequences come from a male donor with ankylosing spondylitis or in good health (not recorded which).

Ten or more counts support this clonotype. The V call is TRBV5-1, the J call TRBJ2-1, with 7 bases identical to TRBD1. Per germline, CDR1 SGHRS and CDR2 YFSETQ. This CDR3 spans 18 amino acids. After removal of 2 bases from V and 2 bases from J, the junction contained 13 bases not matched to a gene. CDR3 nucleotide sequence: TGCGCCAGCAGCTTAAGGGGCGCAGGGGGTGCAACCTACAATGAGCAGTTCTTC. Amino acids: CASSLRGAGGATYNEQFF.

This clonotype came up many times. V usage is TRBV7-3 and J usage is TRBJ2-7, with a tentative D call TRBD2 (6 bases). V was clipped by 4 bases and J by 6 bases, with 7 bases between them. The CDR3 extends over 11 amino acids. The germline gives CDR1 SGHTA, CDR2 FQGTGA. The CDR3 loop reads CASSSGGEQYF. DNA of the CDR3: TGTGCCAGCAGCTCCGGGGGCGAGCAGTACTTC.

This chain links TRBV5-4 with TRBJ2-3; 7 positions match TRBD2. Germline-derived CDR1 and CDR2 are SGHNT and YYREEE (reference sequence). The CDR3 runs to 15 residues. V shed 5 bases and J 3 bases; nucleotides not matched to a gene: 9. CDR3 sequence (DNA): TGTGCCAGCAGTATGACGGGGGGTCGAACAGATACGCAGTATTTT. Translating it yields CASSMTGGRTDTQYF.

Worth noting for this clonotype: This could be a read error, since a much larger clone is one nucleotide away. This chain joins TRBV20-1 and TRBJ2-3; TRBD2 matches 15 bases. The CDR3 contains 16 residues. Germline loops: CDR1 DFQATT, CDR2 SNEGSKA (reference sequence). In nucleotides, the CDR3 is TGCTGTGCTAGAGGGACTAGCGGGGGGTCCCCGGATACGCAGTATTTT. It specifies CCARGTSGGSPDTQYF.

This clonotype was detected ten times or more. The gene calls are TRBV4-1 and TRBJ2-7; D gene uncertain. From germline, CDR1 is MGHRA and CDR2 YSYEKL. The CDR3 sequence is 15 residues long. V was clipped by 1 base and J by 3 bases, with 13 bases between them. The CDR3 loop is CASSQGVARLYEQYF. The CDR3 DNA follows: TGCGCCAGCAGCCAAGGAGTGGCCAGGCTCTACGAGCAGTACTTC.

This clonotype was observed many times. As DNA, the CDR3 is TGTGCCAGCAGCCGCGGATTATCGCTTCAGCCCCAGCATTTT. Translating it yields CASSRGLSLQPQHF. The genes are TRBV6-2 or TRBV6-3 and TRBJ1-5; unclear D gene. Per the germline V gene, CDR1 is MNHEY and CDR2 is SVGEGT. The CDR3 totals 14 residues. Trimming took 6 bases from V and 6 from J, leaving 15 bases between them.

Many counts were recorded for this clonotype. The rearrangement links TRBV6-5 to TRBJ1-1; tentative D call: TRBD1 (5 bases). The CDR3 runs to 15 residues. The V and J ends lost 2 bases and 4 bases respectively, with 14 bases between them. Germline V lookup: CDR1 MNHEY, CDR2 SVGAGI. The CDR3 is CASSYGRGGGTEAFF. CDR3 coding DNA: TGTGCCAGCAGTTACGGGAGGGGTGGGGGCACTGAAGCTTTCTTT.

At least ten counts were recorded for this clonotype. V gene TRBV14 combines with J gene TRBJ2-5; D may be TRBD2 (5 bases). Trimming pared 3 bases from V and 5 bases from J, leaving 13 bases between. CDR3 length equals 14 residues. Germline-derived CDR1 and CDR2 are SGHDN and FVKESK. The CDR3 sequence is CASSQGEFSETQYF. The CDR3 DNA sequence: TGTGCCAGCAGCCAGGGAGAGTTCTCGGAGACCCAGTACTTC.

A note on this clonotype: Being one base from a much bigger clone, this may be a read error. This CDR3 is missing its conserved last phenylalanine or tryptophan, likely due to a read error. DNA of the CDR3: TGCGCCAGCAGCTTGAGCAGGGGTGGTACAGATACGCAGTATTTA. This translates into CASSLSRGGTDTQYL. V gene TRBV5-1 combines with J gene TRBJ2-3; the D gene is possibly TRBD1 (6 bases). The CDR3 is made up of 15 amino acids. Germline V lookup: CDR1 SGHRS, CDR2 YFSETQ. The V and J ends lost 1 base and 3 bases respectively, with 12 bases between them.

This clonotype occurred many times. This chain joins TRBV12-3 or TRBV12-4 and TRBJ2-3; the D gene is possibly TRBD1 (6 bases). The CDR3 totals 14 residues. The ends were cut back, 6 bases at V and 4 bases at J, with 14 bases in the middle. CDR3 in amino acids: CASSRQGLSDTQYF. The DNA of the CDR3 is TGTGCCAGCAGCCGGCAGGGGTTATCAGATACGCAGTATTTT.

This clonotype was observed many times. The V gene is TRBV12-3 or TRBV12-4, the J gene TRBJ2-2; no definite D call. V dropped 6 bases and J dropped 0 bases, with 5 bases sitting between them. The CDR3 consists of 13 residues. The DNA for the CDR3 is TGTGCCAGCAGCTATACGAACACCGGGGAGCTGTTTTTT. Translating it yields CASSYTNTGELFF.

This clonotype was seen at least ten times. V gene TRBV3-1 combines with J gene TRBJ1-2; no firm D call. The CDR3 extends over 17 amino acids. Trimming shortened V by 0 bases and J by 1 base, and 15 bases separated the two germline ends. Germline loops: CDR1 LGHDT, CDR2 YNNKEL (reference sequence). CDR3 residues: CASSQDPGAGINYGYTF. The CDR3 DNA reads TGTGCCAGCAGCCAAGACCCCGGTGCGGGAATTAACTATGGCTACACCTTC.

This clonotype was counted many times. The V gene is TRBV5-1, the J gene TRBJ2-1, with TRBD1 matching 8 bases. Germline CDR1 is SGHRS and CDR2 is YFSETQ. The CDR3 covers 15 residues. V dropped 4 bases and J dropped 7; count of bases not matched to a gene: 10. CDR3 loop: CASSLDRGRGNEQFF. The CDR3 nucleotides read TGCGCCAGCAGCCTTGACAGGGGCAGGGGTAATGAGCAGTTCTTC. The full variable domain, in which reference TRBV5-1 and TRBJ2-1 provide the parts outside the CDR3, is KAGVTQTPRYLIKTRGQQVTLSCSPISGHRSVSWYQQTPGQGLQFLFEYFSETQRNKGNFPGRFSGRQFSNSRSEMNVSTLELGDSALYLCASSLDRGRGNEQFFGPGTRLTVL.

With respect to this clonotype: A much larger clone lies a single base off, so this may be a read error. V usage is TRBV20-1 and J usage is TRBJ2-3; 8 bases map to TRBD2. The CDR3 is 15 amino acids. V gave up 5 bases and J gave up 2 bases; unmatched junction bases: 9. Germline-derived CDR1 and CDR2 are DFQATT and SNEGSKA (reference sequence). The CDR3 DNA follows: TGCAGTGCTGGACTGAGCGGGGGAAACACAGATACGCAGTATTTT. It codes for CSAGLSGGNTDTQYF.

J is TRBJ2-5 and V is TRBV3-1, with 8 bases lining up with TRBD2. V was clipped by 1 base and J by 5 bases; unmatched bases: 12. The germline gives CDR1 LGHDT, CDR2 YNNKEL (reference sequence). The CDR3 sequence is 17 residues long. The CDR3 region has the DNA TGTGCCAGCAGCCAAGCCCCTGGGACAAGCGGGGGCGAGACCCAGTACTTC. This sequence encodes CASSQAPGTSGGETQYF.

This clonotype has at least ten counts. The rearrangement links TRBV25-1 to TRBJ2-3; TRBD2 matches at 12 bases. The junction had 4 bases not matched to a gene; V was cut back by 8 bases and J by 4 bases. Germline V gene lookup returns CDR1 MGHDK and CDR2 SYGVNS. CDR3 size: 14 residues. CDR3 sequence (DNA): TGTGCCAGCGGACTAGCGGGGATATCAGATACGCAGTATTTT. Amino acid sequence: CASGLAGISDTQYF.

This clonotype was picked up many times. CDR3 sequence reads: CASSPGTNTEAFF. DNA for the CDR3: TGCGCCAGCAGCCCAGGGACCAACACTGAAGCTTTCTTT. The gene calls are TRBV5-1 and TRBJ1-1, with D possibly TRBD1 on 5 matching bases. In germline, CDR1 is SGHRS, CDR2 YFSETQ. Trimming shortened V by 4 bases and J by 2 bases, and 9 bases separated the two germline ends. The CDR3 length is 13 residues.

As to this clonotype: This may come from a read error, since a much larger clone is one base off. The chain employs TRBV28 and TRBJ2-5; D ambiguous. Trimming stripped 9 bases from V and 0 bases from J, with 8 bases between. This CDR3 has 12 amino acids. Germline CDR1 is MDHEN and CDR2 is SYDVKM. DNA for the CDR3: TGTGCCAGTCTACTAAACCAAGAGACCCAGTACTTC. Its translation: CASLLNQETQYF. Filled out from reference TRBV28 and TRBJ2-5, the complete variable domain reads DVKVTQSSRYLVKRTGEKVFLECVQDMDHENMFWYRQDPGLGLRLIYFSYDVKMKEKGDIPEGYSVSREKKERFSLILESASTNQTSMYLCASLLNQETQYFGPGTRLLVL.

There are many counts of this clonotype. The V call is TRBV29-1, the J call TRBJ2-7; D is unclear. Germline V gene sequence: CDR1 SQVTM, CDR2 ANQGSEA. The germline V and J ends were trimmed by 4 bases and 5 bases, with 12 bases remaining between them. This CDR3 region has 12 residues. The CDR3 DNA reads as TGCAGCGTTGTCATCTCATTTCACGAGCAGTACTTC. It specifies CSVVISFHEQYF.

This clonotype was seen repeatedly, ten times or more. The J gene is TRBJ2-7, the V gene TRBV29-1; D is possibly TRBD2 (6 bases). CDR1 is SQVTM and CDR2 is ANQGSEA in the germline V gene. This CDR3 is built from 13 residues. CDR3 residues: CSASGTGTYEQYF. The CDR3 DNA sequence: TGCAGTGCCTCCGGGACTGGGACCTACGAGCAGTACTTC.

Only a few counts were recorded for this clonotype. The gene calls are TRBV7-8 and TRBJ1-5; maybe TRBD1 (5 bases). CDR3 size: 17 residues. The V and J ends lost 6 bases and 7 bases respectively, with 25 bases between them. CDR1 is SGHVS, CDR2 FQNEAQ, per germline. CDR3 sequence reads: CASSTHRTPAGRQPQHF. The CDR3 DNA is TGTGCCAGCAGTACTCACAGGACACCGGCCGGGAGACAGCCCCAGCATTTT. Supplemented by reference TRBV7-8 and TRBJ1-5, the full variable domain reads GAGVSQSPRYKVAKRGQDVALRCDPISGHVSLFWYQQALGQGPEFLTYFQNEAQLDKSGLPSDRFFAERPEGSVSTLKIQRTQQEDSAVYLCASSTHRTPAGRQPQHFGDGTRLSIL.

This clonotype was seen ten or more times. V gene TRBV15 combines with J gene TRBJ1-2; D remains unclear. CDR1 LNHNV and CDR2 YYDKDF come from the germline V gene (reference sequence). V gave up 0 bases and J gave up 1 base, with 18 bases separating them. The CDR3 covers 18 residues. The CDR3 sequence: CATSRDLGTTPINYGYTF. In nucleotides, the CDR3 is TGTGCCACCAGCAGAGATCTCGGCACAACGCCAATTAACTATGGCTACACCTTC.

This clonotype was counted at least ten times. The gene calls are TRBV12-3 or TRBV12-4 and TRBJ2-5; the D is unclear. V dropped 5 bases and J dropped 2 bases, with 12 bases sitting between them. CDR3 size: 14 residues. For the CDR3, the DNA is TGTGCCAGCAGTACTGACTGGGAACAAGAGACCCAGTACTTC. It yields the protein CASSTDWEQETQYF.

This clonotype was detected many times. The V call is TRBV5-1, the J call TRBJ2-1, with 8 nucleotides matching TRBD2. V was pared by 4 bases and J by 6 bases, with 6 bases of the junction left unmatched. The CDR3 totals 14 residues. Germline V gene data show CDR1 as SGHRS and CDR2 as YFSETQ. For the CDR3, the DNA is TGCGCCAGCAGCCGGGAGGGTCAGGGCAATGAGCAGTTCTTC. It translates to CASSREGQGNEQFF.

Many counts were recorded for this clonotype. The gene calls are TRBV28 and TRBJ2-7; TRBD1 is a possible D gene (6 bases). Germline V gene lookup returns CDR1 MDHEN and CDR2 SYDVKM. The CDR3 spans 14 residues. Deletions cut 3 bases from V and 2 bases from J, with 11 bases between. CDR3 in DNA: TGTGCCAGCAGTTTGTCGGGACAAACCTACGAGCAGTACTTC. The encoded protein is CASSLSGQTYEQYF.

Ten or more counts support this clonotype. The gene calls are TRBV7-8 and TRBJ1-1, with D maybe TRBD1 (6 bases). The germline gives CDR1 SGHVS, CDR2 FQNEAQ. V lost 5 bases and J lost 3, with 19 bases in between. CDR3 size: 16 residues. CDR3 nucleotide sequence: TGTGCCAGCAGCCGGGTGGGGGGGCCTAGATACACTGAAGCTTTCTTT. Translation gives CASSRVGGPRYTEAFF.

This clonotype was counted many times. V gene TRBV7-2 combines with J gene TRBJ2-3; tentative D call: TRBD2 (6 bases). Trimming removed 1 base from V and 0 bases from J, with 14 bases in between. This CDR3 comprises 17 residues. The germline CDR1 and CDR2 sequences are SGHTA and FQGNSA. CDR3 coding DNA: TGTGCCAGCAGCTTAGGCTCGTGGGGGGAAAGCACAGATACGCAGTATTTT. It yields the protein CASSLGSWGESTDTQYF.